The 27 T cell receptor beta chains below were found in one sample sequenced in a study of blood T cell repertoires in COVID-19. The protocol was immunoSEQ multiplex PCR, while the TCRdb copy is restricted to in-frame clones and leaves out a portion. Among around 100,000 clones, more than 80% were seen once, and the ten largest hold roughly 32%. The source material was peripheral blood. These TCRs come from a woman at least 80 years old with acute or convalescent COVID-19.

This clone turned up a few times. The rearrangement joins TRBV4-1 to TRBJ1-5; TRBD1 is a possible D gene (5 bases). V was clipped by 1 base and J by 2 bases, with 9 bases between them. The CDR3 is made up of 15 amino acids. CDR1 MGHRA and CDR2 YSYEKL come from the germline V gene. The DNA for the CDR3 is TGCGCCAGCAGCCAAGTTAGGGGTCGCAATCAGCCCCAGCATTTT. Protein: CASSQVRGRNQPQHF.

This chain links TRBV7-2 with TRBJ1-3, with D hard to call. Trimming removed 1 base from V and 0 bases from J, with 7 bases in between. Germline CDR1 SGHTA, CDR2 FQGNSA. The CDR3 has 15 residues. The CDR3: CASSLVQISGNTIYF. CDR3 in DNA: TGTGCCAGCAGCTTAGTACAGATCTCTGGAAACACCATATATTTT.

V is TRBV10-3 and J is TRBJ2-7, with no clear D. Trimming pared 2 bases from V and 3 bases from J, leaving 5 bases between. CDR1 ENHRY and CDR2 SYGVKD come from the germline V gene. There are 12 residues in the CDR3. The CDR3 nucleotides are TGTGCCATCAGTGAGCTCCGCTACGAGCAGTACTTC. Protein sequence: CAISELRYEQYF.

The V gene is TRBV18, the J gene TRBJ1-6; 10 bases match TRBD1. The CDR3 is 15 residues long. V lost 6 bases and J lost 7; bases outside the gene matches: 6. Germline-derived CDR1 and CDR2 are KGHSH and LQKENI. The CDR3 DNA follows: TGTGCCAGCTCTCCCGGGACAGGGGTCAATTCACCCCTCCACTTT. Amino acid sequence: CASSPGTGVNSPLHF.

This clone was seen a handful of times. The chain uses TRBV10-3 and TRBJ1-5; weak D call: TRBD1 (5 bases). This CDR3 region has 15 residues. The germline V and J ends were trimmed by 5 bases and 0 bases, with 11 bases remaining between them. Germline V gene sequence: CDR1 ENHRY, CDR2 SYGVKD. The CDR3 reads CAISPRASSNQPQHF. Here the CDR3 DNA reads TGTGCCATCAGTCCCAGGGCTAGTAGCAATCAGCCCCAGCATTTT.

The rearrangement joins TRBV10-2 to TRBJ1-6; D not resolved. The CDR3 sequence is 15 residues long. Trimming shortened V by 2 bases and J by 0 bases, and 5 bases separated the two germline ends. Per the germline V gene, CDR1 is WSHSY and CDR2 is SAAADI. The CDR3: CASSEGSSYNSPLHF. As DNA, the CDR3 is TGCGCCAGCAGTGAGGGGAGCTCCTATAATTCACCCCTCCACTTT.

This chain uses TRBV5-1 with TRBJ2-3; a weak D match, TRBD2 (5 bases). The CDR3 length is 15 residues. V was trimmed by 0 bases and J by 5 bases, leaving 13 bases between them. Germline lookup yields CDR1 SGHRS and CDR2 YFSETQ. The CDR3 sequence is CASSLELGLGDTQYF. The DNA for the CDR3 is TGCGCCAGCAGCTTGGAACTAGGCCTCGGAGATACGCAGTATTTT.

This clone came up once. The J gene is TRBJ2-7, the V gene TRBV28; D uncertain. Trimming removed 2 bases at V and 4 bases at J, with 12 bases between. The CDR3 has 14 amino acids. Germline assignment: CDR1 MDHEN and CDR2 SYDVKM. Here the CDR3 reads CASSLAVVWYEQYF. The CDR3 DNA follows: TGTGCCAGCAGTTTAGCAGTGGTTTGGTACGAGCAGTACTTC. The whole variable domain, filled in from reference TRBV28 and TRBJ2-7, reads DVKVTQSSRYLVKRTGEKVFLECVQDMDHENMFWYRQDPGLGLRLIYFSYDVKMKEKGDIPEGYSVSREKKERFSLILESASTNQTSMYLCASSLAVVWYEQYFGPGTRLTVT.

Here the CDR3 DNA reads TGTGCCATCAGTGAACGACAGGGGACTGAAGCTTTCTTT. Translated, it gives CAISERQGTEAFF. V gene TRBV10-3 combines with J gene TRBJ1-1; 8 bases align to TRBD1. V dropped 3 bases and J dropped 5; count of bases not matched to a gene: 2. CDR1 is ENHRY, CDR2 SYGVKD, per germline. This CDR3 region has 13 residues.

The chain is built from TRBV5-6 and TRBJ1-5; D ambiguous. Germline V gene data show CDR1 as SGHDT and CDR2 as YYEEEE. V was trimmed by 3 bases and J by 6 bases, leaving 16 bases between them. The CDR3 is 15 residues long. The chain's CDR3 is CASSSRSVSAQPQHF. Written as DNA, the CDR3 is TGTGCCAGCAGCTCGCGGTCCGTCAGCGCTCAGCCCCAGCATTTT. The variable domain in full, completed from reference TRBV5-6 and TRBJ1-5, reads DAGVTQSPTHLIKTRGQQVTLRCSPKSGHDTVSWYQQALGQGPQFIFQYYEEEERQRGNFPDRFSGHQFPNYSSELNVNALLLGDSALYLCASSSRSVSAQPQHFGDGTRLSIL.

This chain links TRBV7-2 with TRBJ2-7, with 8 bases fitting TRBD1. V shed 2 bases and J 4 bases; nucleotides not matched to a gene: 16. Per the germline V gene, CDR1 is SGHTA and CDR2 is FQGNSA. CDR3 length equals 18 residues. The CDR3 spells CASSLSVYFGQGSYEQYF. CDR3 DNA sequence: TGTGCCAGCAGCTTATCAGTTTACTTCGGACAGGGAAGTTACGAGCAGTACTTC.

The rearrangement uses TRBV11-2 and TRBJ2-7; 8 bases are a match to TRBD1. In germline, CDR1 is SGHAT, CDR2 FQNNGV. There are 14 residues in the CDR3. The V and J ends lost 1 base and 4 bases, in that order; junction bases with no gene match: 3. The CDR3 region has the DNA TGTGCCAGCAGCTTAGGCAGGGGGCCTTACGAGCAGTACTTC. Amino acids: CASSLGRGPYEQYF.

The J gene is TRBJ1-4, the V gene TRBV28, with D unclear. The length of the CDR3 is 14 residues. Germline V lookup: CDR1 MDHEN, CDR2 SYDVKM. V gave up 2 bases and J gave up 8 bases, with 12 bases separating them. The chain's CDR3 is CASSLMVRLEKLFF. CDR3 nucleotide sequence: TGTGCCAGCAGTTTAATGGTGAGGTTGGAAAAACTGTTTTTT.

The count of this clone is one. This chain uses TRBV2 with TRBJ2-5; 11 bases are shared with TRBD2. The J segment lost 1 base and the V segment lost 6 bases, leaving 7 bases of the junction unmatched. Per the germline V gene, CDR1 is SNHLY and CDR2 is FYNNEI. This CDR3 region has 16 residues. CDR3 protein: CASRSLLAGGQETQYF. CDR3 nucleotides: TGTGCCAGCAGAAGCCTTCTAGCGGGGGGCCAAGAGACCCAGTACTTC.

This clone came up once. The J gene is TRBJ1-2, the V gene TRBV5-5, with TRBD1 matching over 12 bases. CDR3 length: 19 amino acids. V shed 0 bases, J shed 4 bases, and the junction held 13 bases outside the gene matches. Germline loops: CDR1 SGHKS, CDR2 YYEKEE (reference sequence). CDR3 DNA: TGTGCCAGCAGCTTGGGGGCCGGGACAGGGGGCTTGGGTGGCTATGGCTACACCTTC. Its translation is CASSLGAGTGGLGGYGYTF.

This chain uses TRBV6-5 with TRBJ1-5; perhaps TRBD1 as D (6 bases). V was shortened by 6 bases and J by 1 base, with 13 bases between the two germline ends. CDR3 length: 15 amino acids. From germline, CDR1 is MNHEY and CDR2 SVGAGI. The CDR3 bases are TGTGCCAGCAGGCCCCAGGGGTCGAGCAATCAGCCCCAGCATTTT. Amino acid sequence: CASRPQGSSNQPQHF.

This clone was seen once. The genes are TRBV7-9 and TRBJ1-1; the match to TRBD1 covers 9 bases. CDR3 length equals 17 residues. Per the germline V gene, CDR1 is SEHNR and CDR2 is FQNEAQ (reference sequence). With 6 bases clipped from V and 1 base from J, the junction kept 12 bases outside the gene matches. The CDR3 protein is CASSRTGGAARNTEAFF. CDR3 nucleotides: TGTGCCAGCAGTCGTACAGGGGGCGCGGCCCGGAACACTGAAGCTTTCTTT.

The genes are TRBV5-1 and TRBJ2-7; D is possibly TRBD2 (5 bases). CDR1 and CDR2 (germline): SGHRS, YFSETQ. Trimming took off 4 bases at V and 3 bases at J, with 20 bases between the two ends. The CDR3 sequence is 16 residues long. CDR3 amino acids: CASSPSVVASLYEQYF. The CDR3 DNA is TGCGCCAGCAGCCCGTCCGTGGTAGCGAGCCTCTACGAGCAGTACTTC. The full variable domain, rest sourced from reference TRBV5-1 and TRBJ2-7, is KAGVTQTPRYLIKTRGQQVTLSCSPISGHRSVSWYQQTPGQGLQFLFEYFSETQRNKGNFPGRFSGRQFSNSRSEMNVSTLELGDSALYLCASSPSVVASLYEQYFGPGTRLTVT.

The chain joins TRBV10-3 to TRBJ2-6; TRBD1 agrees at 9 bases. Germline V gene lookup returns CDR1 ENHRY and CDR2 SYGVKD. This CDR3 spans 17 amino acids. After removal of 6 bases from V and 2 bases from J, the junction contained 8 bases not matched to a gene. The CDR3: CAISGTGKPPGANVLTF. The CDR3 region has the DNA TGTGCCATCAGCGGGACAGGGAAGCCGCCTGGGGCCAACGTCCTGACTTTC.

The chain carries TRBV19 and TRBJ2-1; 9 bases match TRBD1. Germline loops: CDR1 LNHDA, CDR2 SQIVND (reference sequence). The length of the CDR3 is 15 residues. The V gene end was trimmed by 8 bases and the J gene end by 2 bases; junction bases not matched to a gene: 7. The CDR3 coding sequence is TGTGCCAGTTCCGTCCGGGACAGGGCCTACAATGAGCAGTTCTTC. It translates to CASSVRDRAYNEQFF.

The chain recombines TRBV10-3 with TRBJ1-1; the match to TRBD1 covers 11 bases. After removal of 9 bases from V and 0 bases from J, the junction contained 3 bases not matched to a gene. Per the germline V gene, CDR1 is ENHRY and CDR2 is SYGVKD. CDR3 length equals 14 residues. The CDR3: CAIRTGGMNTEAFF. The CDR3 DNA follows: TGTGCCATTCGGACAGGGGGCATGAACACTGAAGCTTTCTTT.

V usage is TRBV19 and J usage is TRBJ2-1, with 12 bases that match TRBD2. V lost 2 bases to trimming and J lost 8 bases; unmatched junction nucleotides: 4. In germline, CDR1 is LNHDA, CDR2 SQIVND (reference sequence). This CDR3 is built from 15 residues. The CDR3 bases are TGTGCCAGTAGTATAACTAGCGGGGGGCCCTATGAGCAGTTCTTC. Protein product: CASSITSGGPYEQFF.

This CDR3 reads CASSLGPGQGVQPQHF. The CDR3 bases are TGTGCCAGCAGCTTAGGTCCGGGACAGGGAGTACAGCCCCAGCATTTT. J is TRBJ1-5 and V is TRBV7-9, with 9 nucleotides matching TRBD1. The CDR3 sequence is 16 residues long. Germline CDR1 reads SEHNR; CDR2 reads FQNEAQ (reference sequence). The V and J ends lost 1 base and 7 bases, in that order; junction bases with no gene match: 8.

The chain is built from TRBV6-5 and TRBJ2-7; 9 bases map to TRBD1. This CDR3 region has 14 residues. Trimming at V came to 7 bases and at J to 4 bases, leaving 8 bases not matched to a gene. Per germline, CDR1 MNHEY and CDR2 SVGAGI. Here the CDR3 reads CASNRQGGNYEQYF. As DNA, the CDR3 is TGTGCCAGCAACCGACAGGGGGGGAATTACGAGCAGTACTTC.

The chain carries TRBV7-6 and TRBJ2-5; D unresolved. Trimming took off 1 base at V and 2 bases at J, with 8 bases between the two ends. The CDR3 runs to 14 residues. Germline CDR1 SGHVS, CDR2 FNYEAQ. The CDR3 sequence: CASSLGGGQETQYF. In nucleotides, the CDR3 is TGTGCCAGCAGCTTAGGCGGTGGTCAAGAGACCCAGTACTTC. Full variable domain (remainder filled in from reference TRBV7-6 and TRBJ2-5): GAGVSQSPRYKVTKRGQDVALRCDPISGHVSLYWYRQALGQGPEFLTYFNYEAQQDKSGLPNDRFSAERPEGSISTLTIQRTEQRDSAMYRCASSLGGGQETQYFGPGTRLLVL.

The chain carries TRBV27 and TRBJ2-2; D may be TRBD1 (6 bases). Germline V gives CDR1 MNHEY, CDR2 SMNVEV (reference sequence). The CDR3 is made up of 17 amino acids. The V end lost 2 bases, the J end lost 1 base, and 14 bases lay between the germline ends. The chain's CDR3 is CASSLGMMTGNTGELFF. For the CDR3, the DNA is TGTGCCAGCAGTTTAGGGATGATGACAGGGAACACCGGGGAGCTGTTTTTT.

This chain connects TRBV12-3 or TRBV12-4 to TRBJ2-7; 8 bases agree with TRBD2. The CDR3 sequence is 11 residues long. Unmatched junction bases numbered 7, after V lost 5 bases and J lost 13 bases. The DNA of the CDR3 is TGTGCCAGCAGTACCGGGACTAGTTTTTACTTC. It yields the protein CASSTGTSFYF.